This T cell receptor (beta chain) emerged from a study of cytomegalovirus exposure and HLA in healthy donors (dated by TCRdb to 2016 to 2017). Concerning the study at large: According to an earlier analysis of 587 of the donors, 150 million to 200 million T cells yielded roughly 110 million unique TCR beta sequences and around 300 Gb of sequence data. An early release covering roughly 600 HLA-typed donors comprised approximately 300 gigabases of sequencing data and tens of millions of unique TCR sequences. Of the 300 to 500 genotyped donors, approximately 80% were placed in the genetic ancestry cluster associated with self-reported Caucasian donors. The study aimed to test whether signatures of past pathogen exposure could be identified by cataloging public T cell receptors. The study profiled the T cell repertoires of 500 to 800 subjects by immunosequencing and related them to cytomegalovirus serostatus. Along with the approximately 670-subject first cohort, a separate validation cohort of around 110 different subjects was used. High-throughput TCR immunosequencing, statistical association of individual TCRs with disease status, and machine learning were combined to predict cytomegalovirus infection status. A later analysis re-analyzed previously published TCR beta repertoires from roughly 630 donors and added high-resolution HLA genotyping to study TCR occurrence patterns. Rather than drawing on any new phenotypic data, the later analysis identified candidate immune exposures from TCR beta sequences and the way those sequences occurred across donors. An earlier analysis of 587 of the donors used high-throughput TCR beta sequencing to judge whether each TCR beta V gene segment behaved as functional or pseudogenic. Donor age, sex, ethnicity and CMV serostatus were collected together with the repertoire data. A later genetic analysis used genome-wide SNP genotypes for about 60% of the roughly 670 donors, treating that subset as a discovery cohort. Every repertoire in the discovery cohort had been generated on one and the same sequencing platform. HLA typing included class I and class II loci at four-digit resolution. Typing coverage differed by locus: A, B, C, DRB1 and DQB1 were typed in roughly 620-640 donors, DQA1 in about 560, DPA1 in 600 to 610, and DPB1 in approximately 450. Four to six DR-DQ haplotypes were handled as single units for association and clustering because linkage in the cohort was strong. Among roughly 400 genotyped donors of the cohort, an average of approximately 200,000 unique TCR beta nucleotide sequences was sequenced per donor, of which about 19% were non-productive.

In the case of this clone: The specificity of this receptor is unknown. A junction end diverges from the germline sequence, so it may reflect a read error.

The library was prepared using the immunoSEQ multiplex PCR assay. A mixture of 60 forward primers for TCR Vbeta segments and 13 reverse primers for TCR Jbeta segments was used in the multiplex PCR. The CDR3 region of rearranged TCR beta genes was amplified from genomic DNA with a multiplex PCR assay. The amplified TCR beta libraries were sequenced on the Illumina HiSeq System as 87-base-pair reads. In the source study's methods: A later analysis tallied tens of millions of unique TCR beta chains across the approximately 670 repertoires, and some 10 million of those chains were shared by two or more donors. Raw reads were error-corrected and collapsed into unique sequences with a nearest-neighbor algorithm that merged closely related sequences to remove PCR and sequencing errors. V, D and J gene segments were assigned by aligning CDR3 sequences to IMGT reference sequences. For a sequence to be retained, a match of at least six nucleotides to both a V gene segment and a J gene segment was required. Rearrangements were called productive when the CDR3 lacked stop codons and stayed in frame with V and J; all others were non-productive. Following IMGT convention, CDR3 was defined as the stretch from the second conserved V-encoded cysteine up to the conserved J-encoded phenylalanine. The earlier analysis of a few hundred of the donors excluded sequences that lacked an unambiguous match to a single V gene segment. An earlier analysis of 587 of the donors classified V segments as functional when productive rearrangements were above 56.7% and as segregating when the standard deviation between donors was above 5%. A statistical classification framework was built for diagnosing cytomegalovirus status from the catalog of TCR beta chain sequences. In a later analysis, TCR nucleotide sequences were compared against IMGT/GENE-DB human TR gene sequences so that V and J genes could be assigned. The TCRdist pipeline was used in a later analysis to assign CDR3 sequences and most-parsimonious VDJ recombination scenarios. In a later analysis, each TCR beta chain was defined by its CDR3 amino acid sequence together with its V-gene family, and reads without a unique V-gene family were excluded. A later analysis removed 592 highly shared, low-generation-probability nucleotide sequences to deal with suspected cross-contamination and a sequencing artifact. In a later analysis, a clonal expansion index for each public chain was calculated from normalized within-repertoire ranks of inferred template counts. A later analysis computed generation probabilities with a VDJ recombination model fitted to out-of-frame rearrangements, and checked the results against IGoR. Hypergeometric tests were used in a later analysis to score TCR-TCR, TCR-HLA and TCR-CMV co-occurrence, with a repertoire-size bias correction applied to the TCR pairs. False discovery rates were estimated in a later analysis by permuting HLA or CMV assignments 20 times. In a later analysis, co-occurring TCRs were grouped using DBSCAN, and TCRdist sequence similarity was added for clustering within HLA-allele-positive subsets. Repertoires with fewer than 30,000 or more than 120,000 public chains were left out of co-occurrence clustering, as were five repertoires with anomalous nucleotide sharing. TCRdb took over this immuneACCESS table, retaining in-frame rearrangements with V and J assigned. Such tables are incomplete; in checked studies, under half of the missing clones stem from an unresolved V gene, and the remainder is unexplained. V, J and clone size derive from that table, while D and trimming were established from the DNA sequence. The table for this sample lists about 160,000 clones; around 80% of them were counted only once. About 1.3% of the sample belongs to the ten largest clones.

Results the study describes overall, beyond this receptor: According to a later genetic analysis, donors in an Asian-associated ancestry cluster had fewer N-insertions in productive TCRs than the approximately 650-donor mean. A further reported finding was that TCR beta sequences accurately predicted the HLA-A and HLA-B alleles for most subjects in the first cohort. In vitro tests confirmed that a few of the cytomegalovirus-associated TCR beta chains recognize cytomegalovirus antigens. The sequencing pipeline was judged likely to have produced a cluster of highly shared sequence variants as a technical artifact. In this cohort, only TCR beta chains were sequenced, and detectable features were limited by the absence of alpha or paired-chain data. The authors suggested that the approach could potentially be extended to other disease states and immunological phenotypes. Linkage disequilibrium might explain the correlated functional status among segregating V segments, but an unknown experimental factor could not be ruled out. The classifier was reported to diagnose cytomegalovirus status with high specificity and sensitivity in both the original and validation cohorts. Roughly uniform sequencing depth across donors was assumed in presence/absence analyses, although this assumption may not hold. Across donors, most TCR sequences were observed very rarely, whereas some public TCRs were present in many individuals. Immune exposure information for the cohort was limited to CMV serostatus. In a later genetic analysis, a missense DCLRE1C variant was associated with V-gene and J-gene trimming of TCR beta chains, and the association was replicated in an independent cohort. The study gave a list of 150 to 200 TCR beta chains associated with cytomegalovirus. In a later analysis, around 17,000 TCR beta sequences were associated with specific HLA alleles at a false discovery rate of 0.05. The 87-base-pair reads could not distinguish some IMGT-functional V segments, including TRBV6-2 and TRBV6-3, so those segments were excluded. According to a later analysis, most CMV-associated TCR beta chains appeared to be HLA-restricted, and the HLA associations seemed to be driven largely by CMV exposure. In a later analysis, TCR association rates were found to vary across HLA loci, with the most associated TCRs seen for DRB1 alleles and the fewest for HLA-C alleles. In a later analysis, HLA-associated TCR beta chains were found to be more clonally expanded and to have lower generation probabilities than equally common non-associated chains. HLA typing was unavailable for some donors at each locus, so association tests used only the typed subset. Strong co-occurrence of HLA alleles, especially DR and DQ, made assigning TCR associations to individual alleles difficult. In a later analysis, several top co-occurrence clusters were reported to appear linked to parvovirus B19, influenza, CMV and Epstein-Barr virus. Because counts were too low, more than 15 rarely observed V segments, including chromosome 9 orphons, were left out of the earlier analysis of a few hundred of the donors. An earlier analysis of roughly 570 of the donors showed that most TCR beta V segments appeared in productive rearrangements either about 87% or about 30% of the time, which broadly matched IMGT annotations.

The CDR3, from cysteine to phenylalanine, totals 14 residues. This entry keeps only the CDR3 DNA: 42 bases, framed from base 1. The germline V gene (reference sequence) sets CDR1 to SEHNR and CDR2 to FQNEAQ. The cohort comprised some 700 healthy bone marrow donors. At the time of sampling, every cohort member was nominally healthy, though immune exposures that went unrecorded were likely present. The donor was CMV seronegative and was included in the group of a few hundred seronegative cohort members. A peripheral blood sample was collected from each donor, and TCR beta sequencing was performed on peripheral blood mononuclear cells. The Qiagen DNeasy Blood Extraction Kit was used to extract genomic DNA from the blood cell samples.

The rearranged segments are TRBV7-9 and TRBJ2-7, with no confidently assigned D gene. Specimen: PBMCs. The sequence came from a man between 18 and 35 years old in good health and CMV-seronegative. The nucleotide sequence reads TGTTCCAGCAGCCCCCCCAGGTATCCGCACGAGCAGTACTTC. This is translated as CSSSPPRYPHEQYF.